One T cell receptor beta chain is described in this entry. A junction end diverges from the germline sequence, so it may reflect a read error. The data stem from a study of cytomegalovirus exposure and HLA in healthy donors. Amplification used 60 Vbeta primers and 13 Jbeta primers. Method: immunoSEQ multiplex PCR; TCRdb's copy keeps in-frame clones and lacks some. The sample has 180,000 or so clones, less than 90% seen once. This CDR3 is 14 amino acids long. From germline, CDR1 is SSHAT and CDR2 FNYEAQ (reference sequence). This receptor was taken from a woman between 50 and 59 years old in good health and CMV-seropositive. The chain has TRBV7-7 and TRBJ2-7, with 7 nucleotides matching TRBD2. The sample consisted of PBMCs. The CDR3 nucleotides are TGTGCTAGCAGCCCCTCCCGAGGGGAGGGCGAGCAGTACTTC. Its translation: CASSPSRGEGEQYF. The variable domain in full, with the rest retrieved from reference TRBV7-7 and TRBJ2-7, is GAGVSQSPRYKVTKRGQDVTLRCDPISSHATLYWYQQALGQGPEFLTYFNYEAQPDKSGLPSDRFSAERPEGSISTLTIQRTEQRDSAMYRCASSPSRGEGEQYFGPGTRLTVT.